These T cell receptor beta chains were read from a single sample in a study of T-cell memory formation after mild COVID-19. Each CDR3 protein gets one entry after TCRdb re-called the 5' RACE reads with MiXCR. The sample consists of approximately 480,000 distinct CDR3 sequences, 18% of them appearing once. The sequenced sample was PBMCs or a T cell subset sorted from them (not recorded which). The receptors derive from an adult woman who had mild COVID-19 (a few samples of this study predate the infection). Cell type and time point are not known. Each CDR3 is given with its conserved first and last residue. The order of the fields is D gene, V gene, clone size, J gene, CDR3 protein, CDR3 DNA. D genes are given only for firm matches. Where a row states a size, it is once, few, many or the class of an expanded clone; other rows omit it.

>TRBD1|TRBV7-9|-|TRBJ1-1
CASSSQGIWGAFF
TGTGCCAGCAGCTCACAGGGGATCTGGGGAGCTTTCTTT
>TRBD1|TRBV5-1|many|TRBJ1-1
CASSLGDRGRPMTEAFF
TGCGCCAGCAGCCTAGGGGACAGGGGGCGGCCTATGACTGAAGCTTTCTTT
>TRBD2|TRBV7-2|-|TRBJ2-1
CASSLASWTSYYNEQFF
TGTGCCAGCAGCTTAGCATCTTGGACTAGCTACTACAATGAGCAGTTCTTC
>-|TRBV7-6|few|TRBJ2-1
CASRSVGSPGAYNEQFF
TGTGCCAGCAGATCCGTAGGGTCTCCAGGGGCCTACAATGAGCAGTTCTTC
>-|TRBV4-1|-|TRBJ2-7
CASSPMPVWSSYEQYF
TGCGCCAGCAGCCCGATGCCCGTCTGGAGCTCCTACGAGCAGTACTTC
>TRBD1|TRBV7-9|few|TRBJ2-1
CASSSTGDVEQFF
TGTGCCAGCAGCTCCACAGGGGATGTTGAGCAGTTCTTC
>-|TRBV14|few|TRBJ1-1
CASSQGFIGNTEAFF
TGTGCCAGCAGCCAAGGTTTCATAGGGAACACTGAAGCTTTCTTT
>-|TRBV21-1|few|TRBJ2-3
CASRKGDSGSDLTTDTQYF
TGTGCCAGCAGAAAAGGTGATAGCGGGAGTGATCTTACCACAGATACGCAGTATTTT
>-|TRBV11-3|-|TRBJ1-6
CASSMSNSPLHF
TGTGCCAGCAGCATGAGTAATTCACCCCTCCACTTT
>TRBD2|TRBV20-1|-|TRBJ2-1
CSARDGTSSYNEQFF
TGCAGTGCTAGGGACGGGACTAGCTCCTACAATGAGCAGTTCTTC
>TRBD1|TRBV7-2|-|TRBJ2-7
CASSLGQDRAEQYF
TGTGCCAGCAGCTTAGGACAGGACAGGGCCGAGCAGTACTTC
>TRBD1|TRBV25-1|few|TRBJ1-2
CASSEWGDRLEGYTF
TGTGCCAGCAGTGAATGGGGGGACAGACTTGAGGGCTACACCTTC
>TRBD2|TRBV7-9|-|TRBJ2-1
CASSALVGGSSYNEQFF
TGTGCCAGCAGCGCCCTCGTGGGGGGGAGCTCCTACAATGAGCAGTTCTTC
>-|TRBV7-9|-|TRBJ2-1
CASSDGGRFYNEQFF
TGTGCCAGCAGCGACGGGGGGCGCTTCTACAATGAGCAGTTCTTC
>-|TRBV20-1|many|TRBJ2-3
CSAKVGLGTDTQYF
TGCAGTGCTAAAGTGGGGCTTGGCACAGATACGCAGTATTTT
>-|TRBV2|-|TRBJ2-1
CASSDQGYNEQFF
TGTGCCAGCAGTGATCAAGGTTACAATGAGCAGTTCTTC
>TRBD2|TRBV20-1|few|TRBJ2-3
CSAGGLGPTDTQYF
TGCAGTGCTGGAGGACTAGGGCCCACAGATACGCAGTATTTT
>TRBD2|TRBV6-2/TRBV6-3|few|TRBJ2-1
CASSYPRLAGAYNEQFF
TGTGCCAGCAGTTACCCCCGACTAGCGGGAGCCTACAATGAGCAGTTCTTC
>TRBD2|TRBV12-3/TRBV12-4|few|TRBJ2-1
CASSSGGEGEQFF
TGTGCCAGCAGTTCCGGGGGGGAGGGTGAGCAGTTCTTC
>-|TRBV12-3/TRBV12-4|few|TRBJ2-1
CASSLGRTEQFF
TGTGCCAGCAGTTTAGGGCGCACTGAGCAGTTCTTC
>-|TRBV10-3|few|TRBJ2-7
CAISGDLYEQYF
TGTGCCATTAGCGGCGACCTCTACGAGCAGTACTTC
>-|TRBV6-5|few|TRBJ2-3
CASSPRRVLKASTDTQYF
TGTGCCAGCTCCCCCAGGAGAGTACTTAAGGCTAGCACAGATACGCAGTATTTT
>-|TRBV24-1|many|TRBJ2-1
CATSDREGGSYNEQFF
TGTGCCACCAGTGATAGGGAGGGGGGCTCCTACAATGAGCAGTTCTTC
>TRBD1|TRBV7-3|few|TRBJ1-1
CASSKDRGLGTEAFF
TGTGCCAGCAGCAAGGACAGGGGGCTGGGGACTGAAGCTTTCTTT
>TRBD1|TRBV6-1|-|TRBJ1-1
CASSLAGGFMNTEAFF
TGTGCCAGCAGTCTGGCAGGGGGTTTCATGAACACTGAAGCTTTCTTT
>-|TRBV5-1|-|TRBJ1-4
CASSAQGATNEKLFF
TGCGCCAGCAGCGCGCAGGGAGCAACTAATGAAAAACTGTTTTTT
>TRBD1|TRBV5-1|-|TRBJ2-7
CASSLGLGQGALYEQYF
TGCGCCAGCAGCTTGGGTTTGGGACAGGGGGCCCTCTACGAGCAGTACTTC
>TRBD2|TRBV2|-|TRBJ2-1
CASSEEAGAGNEQFF
TGTGCCAGCAGTGAAGAAGCGGGGGCTGGGAATGAGCAGTTCTTC
>-|TRBV7-6|-|TRBJ2-1
CASSLAGATNSYNEQFF
TGTGCCAGCAGCTTAGCGGGGGCAACCAACTCCTACAATGAGCAGTTCTTC
>TRBD2|TRBV5-1|few|TRBJ2-7
CASSLNSGSMYEQYF
TGCGCCAGCAGCTTGAATAGCGGGAGTATGTACGAGCAGTACTTC
>TRBD2|TRBV7-2|-|TRBJ2-1
CASSLKLAGRNEQFF
TGTGCCAGCAGCTTAAAACTAGCGGGACGCAATGAGCAGTTCTTC
>-|TRBV7-8|-|TRBJ2-5
CASSLRWFQETQYF
TGTGCCAGCAGCTTACGATGGTTTCAAGAGACCCAGTACTTC
>-|TRBV11-2|few|TRBJ2-2
CASFLGGELFF
TGTGCCAGCTTTCTCGGGGGGGAGCTGTTTTTT
>TRBD2|TRBV18|many|TRBJ2-7
CASSPSGGAYEQYF
TGTGCCAGCTCACCTAGCGGGGGGGCTTACGAGCAGTACTTC
>-|TRBV6-2/TRBV6-3|few|TRBJ2-2
CASSRSGGRANTGELFF
TGTGCCAGCAGTCGGTCTGGCGGCCGAGCGAACACCGGGGAGCTGTTTTTT
>-|TRBV29-1|few|TRBJ2-1
CSVDKGRYNEQFF
TGCAGCGTTGACAAGGGCCGCTACAATGAGCAGTTCTTC
>-|TRBV12-3/TRBV12-4|-|TRBJ1-1
CASSLLQPGLVGLSF
TGTGCCAGCAGTTTATTGCAGCCGGGATTGGTGGGGTTGTCCTTT
>-|TRBV25-1|-|TRBJ1-2
CASSVPGYGYTF
TGTGCCAGCAGTGTACCTGGCTATGGCTACACCTTC
>-|TRBV6-1|-|TRBJ2-4
CASSEGLLLAKNIQYF
TGTGCCAGCAGTGAAGGGTTACTCCTAGCCAAAAACATTCAGTACTTC
>-|TRBV19|few|TRBJ1-2
CASSGARGAWYGYTF
TGTGCCAGTAGTGGCGCGAGGGGCGCGTGGTATGGCTACACCTTC
>TRBD2|TRBV2|few|TRBJ2-7
CASGRLADGYEQYF
TGTGCCAGCGGAAGACTAGCGGACGGCTACGAGCAGTACTTC
>-|TRBV7-2|-|TRBJ2-5
CASSRVRTDQETQYF
TGTGCCAGCAGCCGAGTAAGGACGGATCAAGAGACCCAGTACTTC
>-|TRBV19|-|TRBJ1-5
CASRVLNQPQHF
TGTGCCAGCAGAGTCCTCAATCAGCCCCAGCATTTT
>-|TRBV20-1|many|TRBJ2-7
CSARDHSTGNYEQYF
TGCAGTGCTAGAGATCACAGCACTGGGAACTACGAGCAGTACTTC